This T cell receptor beta chain was documented in a study of patients and donors after allogeneic stem cell transplantation. Looked up from germline, CDR1 is MNHEY and CDR2 is SVGEGT. The V end was cut by 6 bases, the J end by 1 base, with 9 bases between. The CDR3 consists of 13 residues. TCRdb itself ran the RT-PCR reads through MiXCR, one entry per CDR3 protein. The table shows about 960,000 distinct CDR3 sequences, with about 20% occurring only once. This clonotype was recorded a few times. The receptor's source is a human donor who was either an allogeneic HSCT recipient or a stem cell or donor lymphocyte infusion donor (not recorded which). It is not recorded whose cells these are; they may come from a transplant donor. Sequenced: blood, either unsorted or a sorted T cell fraction (not recorded which). The chain couples TRBV6-2 or TRBV6-3 to TRBJ1-1; D is undetermined. The chain's CDR3 is CASRKTENTEAFF. The CDR3 DNA reads TGTGCCAGCAGGAAGACCGAGAACACTGAAGCTTTCTTT.